The TCR beta chain described here comes from a study of blood T cells in healthy people across ages (dated by TCRdb to between 2015 and 2017). About the full investigation: In model experiments, template switching captured about one uniquely barcoded TCR beta cDNA molecule for every two T cells. The study measured age-related changes in TCR beta repertoire diversity using deep sequencing normalized with unique cDNA molecular identifiers. To avoid experimental bias, donors of different ages were spread randomly across the sequencing lanes. Using the same blood draw, the study looked at two additional independent replicas of 1 million unique cDNA reads for two donors, one aged 18 to 30 and the other aged 80 or older. The donors were split into four age groups: young (average around 15 years), middle-aged (about 40), aged (more than 60) and long-lived (approximately 80). On the study overall, not on this receptor specifically: Observed TCR beta diversity per million T cells fell roughly linearly with age, and a significant reduction was already apparent by age about 36. Because donor CMV infection status was unknown, age-related changes in expanded clonotypes were potentially confounded. The long-lived group showed more naive CD4+ T cells, fewer expanded clones and increased TCR diversity than the aged group, suggesting age selection. Conclusive comparison of naive and antigen-experienced compartments was prevented by the profiling of bulk unsorted PBMCs. There was a strong correlation between observed TCR beta diversity and the percentage of naive T cells measured by flow cytometry. Estimates of total diversity based on one million sequenced T cells were regarded as lower bounds and as underestimates.

Systemically healthy Caucasian individuals from Russia, 35 to 40 in total and aged about 6 to 95 years, were included as donors. About 10 milliliters of peripheral blood were collected from each donor into EDTA-treated Vacutainer tubes. PBMCs were isolated by Ficoll-Paque density-gradient centrifugation, with at least 6 million obtained per sample. Total RNA was extracted from PBMCs with Trizol reagent, with at least 6 micrograms obtained per sample. For every donor, flow cytometry on a PBMC aliquot measured the percentage of naive CD45RAhigh/CD27high T cells. CDR3 length: 15 amino acids, cysteine to phenylalanine. Of the read, only the CDR3 DNA is kept; its 45 bases are in frame from base 1. The germline V gene encodes CDR1 MNHEY and CDR2 SVGAGI. V is cut by 4 bases and J by 2 bases, and the space between the germline ends is 13 bases. Turning to this clonotype: Its antigen is still unknown. No base qualities exist here, and no much larger clone lies one base off it.

The receptor library was made with 5' RACE. Reads for this sample came from an Illumina HiSeq 2500. A second PCR of roughly 7 to 11 cycles was performed with a sample-barcoded 5' primer and a J-beta primer mix. A template-switch 5' adaptor carrying 12 random nucleotides introduced a unique molecular identifier onto each TCR beta cDNA molecule. Each sample yielded at least 2.5 million CDR3-containing paired-end reads. The Mint cDNA synthesis kit, primed by a TRBC-specific oligonucleotide, was used to synthesize first-strand cDNA from all RNA. All cDNA was treated with uracil-DNA glycosylase and then went through a first 18-cycle PCR with the universal primers M1SS and BC2_uni_R. In the original analysis: For normalization, 1 million high-quality reads, each with a distinct molecular identifier, were randomly selected from each sample. Instead of being binned into consensus sequences, reads that shared molecular identifiers were thrown out. MiTCR, set to a Q25 quality threshold and the strictest error-elimination algorithm, was used for CDR3 identification, clonotype clustering and error correction. A nonparametric unseen species model with Euler transformation was used to estimate a lower bound on total TCR beta diversity. Clones were called with MiXCR by TCRdb after fastp trimmed the public reads at Q25, and only in-frame beta chains were retained. Every CDR3 protein is listed once, alongside the most common genes and DNA of its rows. The V and J calls and clone size are TCRdb's, not the authors'. This sample has over 950,000 distinct CDR3 sequences in its table, and roughly two fifths of those were observed once. The ten largest clones take up around 13% of the sample.

The sequence joins TRBV6-5 to TRBJ2-3, with TRBD1 as a weak D call on 6 bases. The specimen was blood. The sequence was collected from a man between 18 and 29 years old in good health. The CDR3 protein is CASSFGDTYTDTQYF. Read as DNA, the sequence is TGTGCCAGCAGTTTTGGGGACACTTACACAGATACGCAGTATTTT.